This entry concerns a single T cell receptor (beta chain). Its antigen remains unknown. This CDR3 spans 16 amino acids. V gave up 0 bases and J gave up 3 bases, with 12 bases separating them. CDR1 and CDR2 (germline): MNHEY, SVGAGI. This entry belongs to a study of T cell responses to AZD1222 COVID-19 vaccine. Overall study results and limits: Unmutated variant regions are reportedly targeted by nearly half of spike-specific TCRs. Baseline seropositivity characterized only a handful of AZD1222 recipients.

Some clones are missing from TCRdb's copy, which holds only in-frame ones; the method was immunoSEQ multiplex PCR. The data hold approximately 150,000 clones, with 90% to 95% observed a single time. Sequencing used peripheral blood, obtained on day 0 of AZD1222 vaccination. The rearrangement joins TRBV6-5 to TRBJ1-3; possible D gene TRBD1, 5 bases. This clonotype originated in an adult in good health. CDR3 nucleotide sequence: TGTGCCAGCAGTTACTCGTCGGGGCAGTATGGAAACACCATATATTTT. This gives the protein CASSYSSGQYGNTIYF.